This entry lists 25 T cell receptor beta chains sequenced from one sample in a study of monozygotic twins with inflammatory bowel disease. No DNA is given; TCRdb re-called the 5' RACE reads and lists each CDR3 protein once. The listing records about 200,000 distinct CDR3 sequences. The sequencing sample was made of blood. These receptors originate from a human donor with ulcerative colitis or Crohn's disease, or a healthy co-twin of an affected twin (not recorded which).

The chain has TRBV4-1 and TRBJ2-2; lacking DNA, the TRBD2 call made by TCRdb goes unchecked. This CDR3 region has 16 residues. The germline V gene encodes CDR1 MGHRA and CDR2 YSYEKL. The chain's CDR3 is CASSPGGSGATGELFF.

CDR3 residues: CASSPFQGRGYGYTF. V gene TRBV7-2 combines with J gene TRBJ1-2; the D gene TCRdb calls, TRBD1, cannot be checked with no DNA. The V gene's germline CDR1 is SGHTA and CDR2 FQGNSA. The CDR3 loop spans 15 amino acids. The whole variable domain, filled in from reference TRBV7-2 and TRBJ1-2, reads GAGVSQSPSNKVTEKGKDVELRCDPISGHTALYWYRQSLGQGLEFLIYFQGNSAPDKSGLPSDRFSAERTGGSVSTLTIQRTQQEDSAVYLCASSPFQGRGYGYTFGSGTRLTVV.

The chain employs TRBV12-3 or TRBV12-4 and TRBJ2-3. There are 13 residues in the CDR3. The CDR3 reads CASSLSTTDTQYF.

The gene calls are TRBV3-1 and TRBJ2-2; TCRdb calls TRBD2, which cannot be checked without DNA. This CDR3 has 14 amino acids. Germline V gene data show CDR1 as LGHDT and CDR2 as YNNKEL (reference sequence). The CDR3 spells CASSKLAREGELFF.

The rearrangement links TRBV7-3 to TRBJ1-1; TCRdb names TRBD1, which stays unverified in the absence of DNA. Germline lookup yields CDR1 SGHTA and CDR2 FQGTGA. The CDR3 sequence is 15 residues long. This CDR3 is CASSPEGTGETEAFF.

V is TRBV28 and J is TRBJ2-7; lacking DNA, the TRBD2 call made by TCRdb goes unchecked. Germline V gene lookup returns CDR1 MDHEN and CDR2 SYDVKM. CDR3 length: 14 amino acids. The CDR3 loop reads CAIVEAGGSYEQYF.

CDR3 loop: CATSREGPTGDTQYF. The J gene is TRBJ2-3, the V gene TRBV15; TCRdb's D call of TRBD1 is untestable without DNA. The CDR3 extends over 15 amino acids. CDR1 and CDR2 (germline): LNHNV, YYDKDF (reference sequence).

The genes are TRBV11-2 and TRBJ2-5; TCRdb picks TRBD1, but there is no DNA to check that call. This CDR3 is 16 amino acids long. Germline assignment: CDR1 SGHAT and CDR2 FQNNGV. CDR3 sequence: CASSLGGARSIETQYF.

The CDR3 region is CASSFGAGRSEAFF. The chain employs TRBV7-2 and TRBJ1-1. The CDR3 covers 14 residues. Germline V gene sequence: CDR1 SGHTA, CDR2 FQGNSA. The full variable domain, its missing parts supplied by reference TRBV7-2 and TRBJ1-1, is GAGVSQSPSNKVTEKGKDVELRCDPISGHTALYWYRQSLGQGLEFLIYFQGNSAPDKSGLPSDRFSAERTGGSVSTLTIQRTQQEDSAVYLCASSFGAGRSEAFFGQGTRLTVV.

CDR3 protein: CASSREGGTDTQYF. The chain is built from TRBV4-2 and TRBJ2-3; TCRdb indicates TRBD2, and absent DNA this call remains unverified. The germline CDR1 and CDR2 sequences are LGHNA and YNFKEQ. The CDR3 is 14 residues long.

The CDR3 loop reads CASSFSNLQEQFF. V usage is TRBV28 and J usage is TRBJ2-1. Germline CDR1 is MDHEN and CDR2 is SYDVKM. The CDR3 extends over 13 amino acids.

V usage is TRBV5-1 and J usage is TRBJ2-2. Per germline, CDR1 SGHRS and CDR2 YFSETQ. The CDR3 spans 12 residues. The CDR3 protein is CATTLGTGELFF.

V is TRBV28 and J is TRBJ1-6. The germline V gene encodes CDR1 MDHEN and CDR2 SYDVKM. This CDR3 has 12 residues. CDR3 sequence reads: CASRVANSPLHF.

The rearrangement uses TRBV7-2 and TRBJ2-7; without DNA, the TCRdb call of TRBD1 cannot be checked. This CDR3 has 15 amino acids. Germline V CDR1 and CDR2: SGHTA, FQGNSA. The CDR3 sequence: CASSLRGTVTNEQYF.

The chain couples TRBV19 to TRBJ2-7; the TRBD2 assignment by TCRdb is unverifiable without DNA. Germline-derived CDR1 and CDR2 are LNHDA and SQIVND (reference sequence). The CDR3 runs to 14 residues. The CDR3 is CASSVGVSSYEQYF.

The chain carries TRBV6-1 and TRBJ2-3; the D gene TCRdb calls, TRBD1, cannot be checked with no DNA. The CDR3 spans 14 residues. CDR1 and CDR2 from the germline V gene are MNHNS and SASEGT. CDR3 in amino acids: CASSRGEGTDTQYF.

The genes are TRBV18 and TRBJ2-7; TCRdb's D call, TRBD1, is unchecked because there is no DNA. The CDR3 runs 15 residues. From germline, CDR1 is KGHSH and CDR2 LQKENI. Here the CDR3 reads CASSPPRDRVHEQYF. Full variable domain (rest looked up from reference TRBV18 and TRBJ2-7): NAGVMQNPRHLVRRRGQEARLRCSPMKGHSHVYWYRQLPEEGLKFMVYLQKENIIDESGMPKERFSAEFPKEGPSILRIQQVVRGDSAAYFCASSPPRDRVHEQYFGPGTRLTVT.

This rearrangement joins TRBV2 to TRBJ2-1. The CDR3 extends over 15 amino acids. From germline, CDR1 is SNHLY and CDR2 FYNNEI. The CDR3: CASSLAGVSSNEQFF.

The CDR3 loop reads CASSKDGARTGELFF. The rearrangement uses TRBV12-3 or TRBV12-4 and TRBJ2-2; the D call from TCRdb, TRBD1, cannot be confirmed without DNA. The length of the CDR3 is 15 residues.

This CDR3 reads CASSLREGNSPLHF. The rearrangement uses TRBV5-1 and TRBJ1-6; TCRdb calls TRBD1, which cannot be checked without DNA. Germline loops: CDR1 SGHRS, CDR2 YFSETQ. The CDR3 runs to 14 residues.

The chain combines TRBV2 with TRBJ1-1; TCRdb outputs TRBD1, but without DNA this stays unchecked. The V gene's germline CDR1 is SNHLY and CDR2 FYNNEI. The CDR3 spans 16 residues. CDR3 in amino acids: CASSVITGTLNTEAFF.

The chain combines TRBV3-1 with TRBJ2-3. Germline values: CDR1 LGHDT, CDR2 YNNKEL (reference sequence). The CDR3 spans 15 residues. The chain's CDR3 is CASSQDQGFTDTQYF.

Here the CDR3 reads CASSPSGFRYGYTF. The chain joins TRBV5-1 to TRBJ1-2; the D gene TCRdb calls, TRBD1, cannot be checked with no DNA. Germline V gene lookup returns CDR1 SGHRS and CDR2 YFSETQ. The CDR3 has 14 amino acids.

This chain connects TRBV3-1 to TRBJ1-1; there is no DNA to check the TCRdb D call of TRBD1. This CDR3 contains 15 residues. Per germline, CDR1 LGHDT and CDR2 YNNKEL (reference sequence). The CDR3 here is CASSRGDIPWTEAFF.

CDR3 loop: CSAGRQGTSLHF. The chain is built from TRBV20-1 and TRBJ2-7; TCRdb's D call of TRBD1 is untestable without DNA. CDR3 length equals 12 residues. The germline gives CDR1 DFQATT, CDR2 SNEGSKA (reference sequence).